The 17 T cell receptor beta chains reported below all come from one sample, sequenced in a study of cytomegalovirus exposure and HLA in healthy donors. The assay was immunoSEQ multiplex PCR, and TCRdb's table has in-frame clones only and misses some. The sample has over 200,000 clones; almost 90% are singletons. The sequencing sample was made of PBMCs. The origin of the receptors is a woman aged 18-29 years in good health and CMV-seronegative.

V is TRBV25-1 and J is TRBJ2-2, with 8 nucleotides matching TRBD1. This CDR3 has 16 amino acids. CDR1 MGHDK and CDR2 SYGVNS come from the germline V gene. V dropped 3 bases and J dropped 7; count of bases not matched to a gene: 10. This chain's CDR3 is CASSDSPQGADGELFF. The CDR3 nucleotides read TGTGCCAGCAGTGACTCTCCCCAGGGGGCGGACGGGGAGCTGTTTTTT.

The chain carries TRBV9 and TRBJ2-7, with TRBD1 matching over 11 bases. Germline CDR1 SGDLS, CDR2 YYNGEE. The CDR3 runs 18 residues. Trimming at V came to 0 bases and at J to 4 bases, leaving 12 bases not matched to a gene. The chain's CDR3 is CASSVDERTGGVRYEQYF. The DNA for the CDR3 is TGTGCCAGCAGCGTAGATGAGAGGACAGGGGGCGTAAGATACGAGCAGTACTTC.

The CDR3 is CASSPRDTSYEQYF. The CDR3 DNA is TGTGCCAGCAGCCCCCGGGACACCTCCTACGAGCAGTACTTC. V is TRBV13 and J is TRBJ2-7, with D possibly being TRBD1 (6 bases). This CDR3 comprises 14 residues. Germline V gene sequence: CDR1 PRHDT, CDR2 FYEKMQ (reference sequence). V lost 5 bases to trimming and J lost 0 bases, with 11 bases between them.

This clone was recorded once. The chain couples TRBV28 to TRBJ2-4; 9 positions agree with TRBD1. The germline CDR1 and CDR2 sequences are MDHEN and SYDVKM. The CDR3 extends over 16 amino acids. Trimming cost V 3 bases and J 3 bases; bases outside gene matches: 6. The CDR3 sequence is CASSFGTGFVKNIQYF. The CDR3 DNA reads as TGTGCCAGCAGTTTCGGGACAGGGTTTGTCAAAAACATTCAGTACTTC.

The V and J genes are TRBV5-4 and TRBJ1-1, with 9 nucleotides matching TRBD1. V gave up 4 bases and J gave up 4 bases; unmatched junction bases: 8. Germline assignment: CDR1 SGHNT and CDR2 YYREEE (reference sequence). CDR3 length: 15 amino acids. CDR3 in amino acids: CASSVGTGPITEAFF. In DNA, the CDR3 is TGTGCCAGCAGCGTGGGGACAGGGCCAATCACTGAAGCTTTCTTT. Variable domain in full (rest from reference TRBV5-4 and TRBJ1-1): ETGVTQSPTHLIKTRGQQVTLRCSSQSGHNTVSWYQQALGQGPQFIFQYYREEENGRGNFPPRFSGLQFPNYSSELNVNALELDDSALYLCASSVGTGPITEAFFGQGTRLTVV.

The chain links TRBV27 to TRBJ2-1, with D tentatively TRBD1 (6 bases). The V and J ends lost 7 bases and 6 bases respectively, with 7 bases between them. The CDR3 consists of 11 residues. CDR1 and CDR2 (germline): MNHEY, SMNVEV (reference sequence). CDR3 amino acids: CASTQGNEQFF. In DNA form, the CDR3 reads TGTGCCAGCACACAGGGCAATGAGCAGTTCTTC.

The chain uses TRBV4-1 and TRBJ2-7; TRBD1 matches at 9 bases. The CDR3 has 15 residues. In germline, CDR1 is MGHRA, CDR2 YSYEKL. The V and J ends lost 0 bases and 3 bases, in that order; junction bases with no gene match: 3. The CDR3 protein is CASSQEEGQGYEQYF. CDR3 coding DNA: TGCGCCAGCAGCCAAGAAGAGGGACAGGGCTACGAGCAGTACTTC.

This chain connects TRBV4-1 to TRBJ1-5, with 7 positions matching TRBD1. V trimming: 2 bases; J trimming: 3 bases; junction bases outside the gene matches: 7. Looked up from germline, CDR1 is MGHRA and CDR2 is YSYEKL. This CDR3 region has 16 residues. The CDR3 DNA follows: TGCGCCAGCAGCCAACTACAGACAGGGAACAATCAGCCCCAGCATTTT. It encodes CASSQLQTGNNQPQHF.

The gene calls are TRBV18 and TRBJ1-2, with D tentatively TRBD1 (5 bases). The germline gives CDR1 KGHSH, CDR2 LQKENI. This CDR3 has 14 amino acids. Deletions cut 5 bases from V and 0 bases from J, with 10 bases between. The CDR3 DNA reads TGTGCCAGCTCAGAGGACACCGCTAACTATGGCTACACCTTC. It is translated as CASSEDTANYGYTF. Full variable domain (outside the CDR3, taken from reference TRBV18 and TRBJ1-2): NAGVMQNPRHLVRRRGQEARLRCSPMKGHSHVYWYRQLPEEGLKFMVYLQKENIIDESGMPKERFSAEFPKEGPSILRIQQVVRGDSAAYFCASSEDTANYGYTFGSGTRLTVV.

This rearrangement joins TRBV23-1 to TRBJ2-7; unclear D gene. TRBV23-1 is given ORF status, its function remaining uncertain. Trimming cost V 3 bases and J 0 bases, with 6 bases left between them. CDR3 length: 13 amino acids. The CDR3 bases are TGCGCCAGCAGTCATTCGTGCTCCTACGAGCAGTACTTC. Residues: CASSHSCSYEQYF.

J is TRBJ2-7 and V is TRBV5-5, with D perhaps TRBD2 (5 bases). The germline V and J ends were trimmed by 4 bases and 0 bases, with 17 bases remaining between them. CDR1 is SGHKS and CDR2 is YYEKEE in the germline V gene (reference sequence). The CDR3 runs 16 residues. The CDR3 DNA sequence: TGTGCCAGCAGCCCTACAACTAGTCGAAGCTCCTACGAGCAGTACGTC. Its translation: CASSPTTSRSSYEQYV.

This chain connects TRBV28 to TRBJ2-2, with 10 bases aligning to TRBD2. The V segment lost 6 bases and the J segment 5 bases; nucleotides outside the gene matches: 9. This CDR3 is built from 16 residues. CDR1 and CDR2 (germline): MDHEN, SYDVKM. CDR3 in amino acids: CASRKSGGAWTGELFF. CDR3 DNA: TGTGCCAGCAGGAAGAGCGGGGGGGCATGGACCGGGGAGCTGTTTTTT.

The chain links TRBV27 to TRBJ1-5; 10 nucleotides line up with TRBD1. Trimming removed 8 bases from V and 2 bases from J; junction bases left unmatched: 9. Germline V gives CDR1 MNHEY, CDR2 SMNVEV (reference sequence). This CDR3 is built from 16 residues. CDR3 amino acids: CASRTTGGAGNQPQHF. DNA of the CDR3: TGTGCCAGCCGCACGACAGGGGGCGCTGGCAATCAGCCCCAGCATTTT.

The gene calls are TRBV6-6 and TRBJ1-2; TRBD1 matches 8 bases. Germline V lookup: CDR1 MNHNY, CDR2 SVGAGI (reference sequence). With V trimmed by 5 bases and J by 4 bases, 6 bases remained unmatched. The CDR3 totals 14 residues. CDR3 DNA: TGTGCCAGCAGTATCTCCGGGACAGGCTATGGCTACACCTTC. Its translation is CASSISGTGYGYTF.

The chain links TRBV5-1 to TRBJ2-2; 15 bases fit TRBD2. V shed 4 bases and J 4 bases; nucleotides not matched to a gene: 5. The germline gives CDR1 SGHRS, CDR2 YFSETQ. This CDR3 is built from 17 residues. The CDR3 region is CASSPGLAGGPTGELFF. CDR3 bases: TGCGCCAGCAGCCCCGGACTAGCGGGGGGGCCCACCGGGGAGCTGTTTTTT.

The rearrangement joins TRBV18 to TRBJ1-2, with 7 bases aligning to TRBD1. CDR3 length: 15 residues. V lost 3 bases to trimming and J lost 4 bases; unmatched junction nucleotides: 8. Germline V CDR1 and CDR2: KGHSH, LQKENI. The CDR3 DNA reads as TGTGCCAGCTCACCCCCGACAGGGTCCACCTATGGCTACACCTTC. It codes for CASSPPTGSTYGYTF.

The rearrangement links TRBV9 to TRBJ2-1, with a weak D call TRBD2 (6 bases). The CDR3 is 17 amino acids. V was shortened by 0 bases and J by 4 bases, with 17 bases between the two germline ends. Germline lookup yields CDR1 SGDLS and CDR2 YYNGEE. The CDR3 DNA sequence: TGTGCCAGCAGCGTAGAATTTGGGGCCGCGGGGTACAATGAGCAGTTCTTC. It codes for CASSVEFGAAGYNEQFF.